A single T cell receptor (beta chain) is shown here with its context. The V and J ends lost 5 bases and 5 bases, in that order; junction bases with no gene match: 8. Germline-derived CDR1 and CDR2 are SEHNR and FQNEAQ (reference sequence). This CDR3 is built from 15 residues. Irradiated, violet-dye-labeled stimulators (approximately 200,000) were plated alongside approximately 200,000 CFSE-labeled responders. Sorting after the reaction isolated proliferating CFSE-low CD3+CD4+ and CD3+CD8+ responders. The data are from a study of graft-versus-host responses after intestinal transplantation. Sequencing used immunoSEQ multiplex PCR; TCRdb keeps in-frame clones, though not all of them. The table has roughly 20,000 clones, around 43% seen once. Findings and limits, study-wide: GvH clones occurred in recipient marrow; some first appeared in ileum or blood.

The genes are TRBV7-9 and TRBJ2-2; 7 nucleotides match TRBD1. This receptor was obtained from a human patient who was an organ donor for intestinal transplantation. The sample here was alloreactive CD8+ T cells from a mixed lymphocyte reaction culture, taken before transplantation. The subset here: CFSE-low proliferating T cells sorted from roughly six-day pre-transplant mixed lymphocyte reaction (GvH or HvG direction). CDR3 coding DNA: TGTGCCAGCAGCACGTACAGGGGTAGGACCGGGGAGCTGTTTTTT. Its protein product is CASSTYRGRTGELFF.